Shown below are 4 T cell receptor beta chains from a single sample sequenced in a study of CD8+CD57+ T cells in acquired aplastic anemia. For sequencing, patients were chosen who had shown expansion of CD8+CD57+ cells by flow cytometry. For CDR3 and TCR beta VDJ profiling, genomic DNA was the template used. TCRdb re-analysed the reads in MiXCR, keeping a single row per CDR3 protein. The sample shows roughly 200,000 distinct CDR3 sequences, around 63% of them seen only once. Sequencing input: sorted CD4+, CD8+, or CD8+CD57+ T cells (not recorded which) from PBMCs. These receptors came from a human donor with aplastic anemia.

The chain joins TRBV5-8 to TRBJ2-2; D remains ambiguous. CDR3 length equals 16 residues. V was trimmed by 2 bases and J by 0 bases, leaving 11 bases between them. Germline CDR1 reads SGHTS; CDR2 reads YDEGEE. The CDR3 DNA is TGTGCCAGCAGCTTAACCGGGCCTACGAACACCGGGGAGCTGTTTTTT. Protein product: CASSLTGPTNTGELFF.

This clonotype occurred a few times. The rearrangement uses TRBV7-4 and TRBJ2-1, with D possibly being TRBD1 (5 bases). Germline values: CDR1 SGHVT, CDR2 SQSDAQ. Trimming shortened V by 5 bases and J by 3 bases, and 20 bases separated the two germline ends. The CDR3 is 17 amino acids. Here the CDR3 DNA reads TGTGCCAGCAGCCCTCAACCCACTGGGGCCGACTACAATGAGCAGTTCTTC. Protein sequence: CASSPQPTGADYNEQFF.

The chain links TRBV11-2 to TRBJ1-1; a possible D gene is TRBD1 (5 bases). Germline lookup yields CDR1 SGHAT and CDR2 FQNNGV. The V and J ends lost 4 bases and 10 bases respectively, with 25 bases between them. This CDR3 has 16 residues. DNA of the CDR3: TGTGCCAGCAGCTCAATTTCGTCTGGTCGGGGCTCGGGAGCTTTCTTT. Protein: CASSSISSGRGSGAFF.

This clonotype has a count of ten or more. The chain uses TRBV9 and TRBJ2-1; maybe TRBD1 (6 bases). Germline loops: CDR1 SGDLS, CDR2 YYNGEE. V lost 4 bases to trimming and J lost 3 bases, with 14 bases between them. The CDR3 totals 15 residues. This CDR3 is CASSPEGVGYNEQFF. DNA for the CDR3: TGTGCCAGCAGCCCCGAGGGGGTAGGCTACAATGAGCAGTTCTTC.